This entry concerns a single TCR beta chain. Its antigen is still unknown. This sample was included in a study of CXCR3-negative and CXCR3-positive naive CD8 T cells. CDR1 is SGHKS, CDR2 YYEKEE, per germline (reference sequence). There are 16 residues in the CDR3. Sorts that each held over 250,000 cells were run in triplicate for every CD8+ T cell subset. The method, 5' RACE with UMI labels, was used to prepare the TRB cDNA libraries. From its re-call of the 5' RACE reads, TCRdb lists each CDR3 protein once, without DNA. The table lists tens of thousands of distinct CDR3 sequences. Notes on the study in general: Naive cells positive for CXCR3 carried more hydrophobic TRB CDR3s than CXCR3-negative ones.

This chain links TRBV5-5 with TRBJ2-2; TCRdb outputs TRBD1, but without DNA this stays unchecked. Source material: naive CXCR3+ CD8+ T cells from blood. Described subset: CD45RO-CCR7+CD27+CD95- naive CD8+ T cells expressing CXCR3 (TNR3+). This TCR came from a human donor in good health. Some clones in this sample may be carry-over from other donors' samples. The CDR3 spells CASSLDDRSNTGELFF.